These T cell receptor beta chains were read from a single sample in a study of spatial heterogeneity in lung cancer. Via MiXCR, TCRdb re-called the 5' RACE reads, giving one row per CDR3 protein. This sample has approximately 40,000 distinct CDR3 sequences, with roughly an eighth found just once. The sequenced sample was PBMCs, obtained at surgery. These receptors originate from a male donor with early-stage non-small cell lung cancer. CDR3s include the opening cysteine and the closing phenylalanine or tryptophan.

J gene | V gene | CDR3 length | CDR3 protein
TRBJ1-6 | TRBV7-9 | 19 | CASNPGGTGALSANSPLHF
TRBJ2-3 | TRBV7-2 | 16 | CASSLYSGVGTDTQYF
TRBJ2-5 | TRBV5-1 | 12 | CASSLLEETQYF
TRBJ2-7 | TRBV7-2 | 17 | CASSPTLTSGSQGEQYF
TRBJ2-3 | TRBV5-1 | 17 | CASSWPIAGGSTDTQYF
TRBJ1-1 | TRBV7-9 | 14 | CASSSRQGETEAFF
TRBJ2-5 | TRBV7-3 | 15 | CASSLSGTSGETQYF
TRBJ2-1 | TRBV29-1 | 13 | CSVGEPLYNEQFF
TRBJ2-7 | TRBV2 | 13 | CASSPGILYEQYF
TRBJ1-3 | TRBV5-1 | 17 | CASSLEANRGGGNTIYF
TRBJ2-3 | TRBV12-3/TRBV12-4 | 14 | CASSSDGSTDTQYF
TRBJ2-7 | TRBV3-1 | 12 | CASSHKFDEQYF
TRBJ1-4 | TRBV10-2 | 14 | CASSERTGGEKLFF
TRBJ1-1 | TRBV6-2/TRBV6-3 | 15 | CATQIGDTVATEAFF